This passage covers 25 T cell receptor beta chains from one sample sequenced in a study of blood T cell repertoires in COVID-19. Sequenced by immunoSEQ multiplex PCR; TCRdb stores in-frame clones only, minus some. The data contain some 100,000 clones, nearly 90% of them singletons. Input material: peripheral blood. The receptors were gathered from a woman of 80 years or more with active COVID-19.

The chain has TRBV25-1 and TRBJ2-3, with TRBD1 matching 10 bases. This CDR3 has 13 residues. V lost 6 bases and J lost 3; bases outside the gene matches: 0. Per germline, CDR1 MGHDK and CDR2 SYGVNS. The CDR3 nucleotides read TGTGCCAGCAGGGACAGGGGGACAGATACGCAGTATTTT. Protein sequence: CASRDRGTDTQYF.

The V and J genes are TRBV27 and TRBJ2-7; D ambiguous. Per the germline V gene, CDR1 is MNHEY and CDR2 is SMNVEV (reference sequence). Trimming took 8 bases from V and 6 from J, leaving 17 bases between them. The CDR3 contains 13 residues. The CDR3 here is CASSQDWVGEQYF. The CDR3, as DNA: TGTGCCAGCTCTCAGGATTGGGTAGGCGAGCAGTACTTC.

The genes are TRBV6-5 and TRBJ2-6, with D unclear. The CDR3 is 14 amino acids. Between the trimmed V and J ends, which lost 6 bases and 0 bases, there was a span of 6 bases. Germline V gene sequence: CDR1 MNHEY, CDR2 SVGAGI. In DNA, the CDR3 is TGTGCCAGCAGCTTCTCCTCTGGGGCCAACGTCCTGACTTTC. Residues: CASSFSSGANVLTF.

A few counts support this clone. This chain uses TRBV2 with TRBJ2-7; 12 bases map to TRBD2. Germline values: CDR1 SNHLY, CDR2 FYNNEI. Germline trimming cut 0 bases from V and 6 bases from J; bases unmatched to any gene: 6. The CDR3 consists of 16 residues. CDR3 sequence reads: CASSEATSGSYTEQYF. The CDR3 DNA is TGTGCCAGCAGTGAAGCGACTAGCGGGAGTTATACCGAGCAGTACTTC.

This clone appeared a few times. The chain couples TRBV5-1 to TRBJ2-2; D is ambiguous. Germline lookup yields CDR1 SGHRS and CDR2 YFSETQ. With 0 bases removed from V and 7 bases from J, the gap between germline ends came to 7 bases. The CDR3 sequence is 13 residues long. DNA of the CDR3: TGCGCCAGCAGCTTGGTCAGCGACGGGGAGCTGTTTTTT. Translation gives CASSLVSDGELFF. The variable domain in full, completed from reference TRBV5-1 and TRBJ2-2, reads KAGVTQTPRYLIKTRGQQVTLSCSPISGHRSVSWYQQTPGQGLQFLFEYFSETQRNKGNFPGRFSGRQFSNSRSEMNVSTLELGDSALYLCASSLVSDGELFFGEGSRLTVL.

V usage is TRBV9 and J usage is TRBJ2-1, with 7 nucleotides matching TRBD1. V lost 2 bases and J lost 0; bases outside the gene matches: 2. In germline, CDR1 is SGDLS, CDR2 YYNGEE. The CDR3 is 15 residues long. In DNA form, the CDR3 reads TGTGCCAGCAGCGTGGCAGGGGGCTCCTACAATGAGCAGTTCTTC. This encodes CASSVAGGSYNEQFF. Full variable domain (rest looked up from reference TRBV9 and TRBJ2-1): DSGVTQTPKHLITATGQRVTLRCSPRSGDLSVYWYQQSLDQGLQFLIQYYNGEERAKGNILERFSAQQFPDLHSELNLSSLELGDSALYFCASSVAGGSYNEQFFGPGTRLTVL.

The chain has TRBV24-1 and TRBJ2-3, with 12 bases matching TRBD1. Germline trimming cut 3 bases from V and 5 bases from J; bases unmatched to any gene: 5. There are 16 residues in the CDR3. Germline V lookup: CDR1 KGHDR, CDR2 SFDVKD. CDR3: CATSDRGQGAGDTQYF. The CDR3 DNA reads TGTGCCACCAGTGATCGGGGACAGGGGGCAGGAGATACGCAGTATTTT.

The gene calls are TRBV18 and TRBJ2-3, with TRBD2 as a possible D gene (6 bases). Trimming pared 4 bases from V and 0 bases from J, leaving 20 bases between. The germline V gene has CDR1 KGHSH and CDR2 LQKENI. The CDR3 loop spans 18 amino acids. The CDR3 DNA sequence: TGTGCCAGCTCACGATATCAATCTAGCGTAACTAGCACAGATACGCAGTATTTT. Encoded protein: CASSRYQSSVTSTDTQYF. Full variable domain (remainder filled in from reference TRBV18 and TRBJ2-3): NAGVMQNPRHLVRRRGQEARLRCSPMKGHSHVYWYRQLPEEGLKFMVYLQKENIIDESGMPKERFSAEFPKEGPSILRIQQVVRGDSAAYFCASSRYQSSVTSTDTQYFGPGTRLTVL.

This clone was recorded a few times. This chain's CDR3 is CASSFRGTGDGDEQYF. In DNA, the CDR3 is TGTGCCAGCAGTTTTCGGGGGACAGGGGATGGTGACGAGCAGTACTTC. This chain links TRBV6-2 or TRBV6-3 with TRBJ2-7, with 10 bases aligning to TRBD1. CDR1 is MNHEY and CDR2 is SVGEGT in the germline V gene. V lost 4 bases and J lost 5; bases outside the gene matches: 11. This CDR3 is 16 amino acids long.

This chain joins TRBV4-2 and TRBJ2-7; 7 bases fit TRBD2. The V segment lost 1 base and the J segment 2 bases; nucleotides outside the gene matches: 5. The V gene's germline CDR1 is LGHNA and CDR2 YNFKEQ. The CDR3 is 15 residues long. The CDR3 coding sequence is TGTGCCAGCAGCCAAGGGACTAGAAGGACCTACGAGCAGTACTTC. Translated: CASSQGTRRTYEQYF.

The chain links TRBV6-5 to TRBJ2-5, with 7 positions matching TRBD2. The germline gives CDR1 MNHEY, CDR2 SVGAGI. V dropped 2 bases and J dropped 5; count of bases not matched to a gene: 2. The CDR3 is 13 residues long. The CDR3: CASSYRGGETQYF. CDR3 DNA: TGTGCCAGCAGTTACCGGGGAGGGGAGACCCAGTACTTC.

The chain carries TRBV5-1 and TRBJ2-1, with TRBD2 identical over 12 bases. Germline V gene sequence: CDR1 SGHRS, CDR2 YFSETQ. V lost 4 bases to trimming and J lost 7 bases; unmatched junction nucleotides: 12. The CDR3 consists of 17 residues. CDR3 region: CASSIASGRARSNEQFF. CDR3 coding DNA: TGCGCCAGCAGCATAGCTAGCGGGAGGGCCCGATCTAATGAGCAGTTCTTC.

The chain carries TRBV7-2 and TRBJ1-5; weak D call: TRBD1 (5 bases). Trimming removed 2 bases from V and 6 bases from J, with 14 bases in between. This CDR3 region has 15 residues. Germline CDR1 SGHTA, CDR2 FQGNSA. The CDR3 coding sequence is TGTGCCAGCAGCTTAAGTAGGGGAGGAACTCAGCCCCAGCATTTT. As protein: CASSLSRGGTQPQHF.

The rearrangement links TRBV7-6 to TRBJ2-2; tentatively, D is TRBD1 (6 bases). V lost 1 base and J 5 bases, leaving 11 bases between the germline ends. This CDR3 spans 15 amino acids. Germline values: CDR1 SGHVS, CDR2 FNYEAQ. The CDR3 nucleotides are TGTGCCAGCAGCTTAGATCCAGGGGAGACCGGGGAGCTGTTTTTT. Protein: CASSLDPGETGELFF.

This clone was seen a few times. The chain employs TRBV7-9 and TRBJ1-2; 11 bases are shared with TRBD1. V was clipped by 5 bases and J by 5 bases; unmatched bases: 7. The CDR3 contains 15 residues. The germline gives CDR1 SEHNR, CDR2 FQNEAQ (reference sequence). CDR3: CASSPQGQGAYGYTF. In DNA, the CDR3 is TGTGCCAGCAGCCCACAAGGACAGGGGGCTTATGGCTACACCTTC.

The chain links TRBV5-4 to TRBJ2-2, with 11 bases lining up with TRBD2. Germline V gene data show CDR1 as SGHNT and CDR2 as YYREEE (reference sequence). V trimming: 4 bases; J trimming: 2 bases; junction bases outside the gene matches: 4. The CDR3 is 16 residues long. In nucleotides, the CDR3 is TGTGCCAGCAGCGGGAGACTAGCGGGAAACACCGGGGAGCTGTTTTTT. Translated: CASSGRLAGNTGELFF.

Here the CDR3 reads CASSSRTSGSRQFF. The CDR3 DNA sequence: TGTGCCAGCAGCTCTAGGACTAGCGGGAGCAGGCAGTTCTTC. The genes are TRBV7-3 and TRBJ2-1, with 13 bases identical to TRBD2. The CDR3 contains 14 residues. V shed 4 bases and J 12 bases; nucleotides not matched to a gene: 6. CDR1 and CDR2 (germline): SGHTA, FQGTGA.

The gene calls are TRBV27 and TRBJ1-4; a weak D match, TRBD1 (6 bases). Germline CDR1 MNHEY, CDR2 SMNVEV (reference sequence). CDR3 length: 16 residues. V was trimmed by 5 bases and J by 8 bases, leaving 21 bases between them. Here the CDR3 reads CASSPTGFRSIEKLFF. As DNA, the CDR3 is TGTGCCAGCAGTCCCACAGGGTTTCGCAGTATCGAAAAACTGTTTTTT.

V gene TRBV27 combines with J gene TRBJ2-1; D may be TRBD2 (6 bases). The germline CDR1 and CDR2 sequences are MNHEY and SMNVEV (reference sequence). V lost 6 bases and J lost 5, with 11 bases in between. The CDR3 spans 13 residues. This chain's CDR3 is CASRTSVDNEQFF. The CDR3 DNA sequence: TGTGCCAGCAGGACTAGTGTAGACAATGAGCAGTTCTTC.

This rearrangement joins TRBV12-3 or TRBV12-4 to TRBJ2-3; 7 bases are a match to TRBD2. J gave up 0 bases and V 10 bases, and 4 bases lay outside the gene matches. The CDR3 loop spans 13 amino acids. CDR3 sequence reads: CATGGGSTDTQYF. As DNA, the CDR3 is TGTGCCACTGGGGGGGGGAGCACAGATACGCAGTATTTT.

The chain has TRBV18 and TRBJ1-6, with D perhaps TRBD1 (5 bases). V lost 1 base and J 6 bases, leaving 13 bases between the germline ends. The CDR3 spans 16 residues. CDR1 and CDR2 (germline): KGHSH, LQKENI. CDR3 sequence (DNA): TGTGCCAGCTCACCACAAGAGCAGGGCCCTAATTCACCCCTCCACTTT. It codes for CASSPQEQGPNSPLHF.

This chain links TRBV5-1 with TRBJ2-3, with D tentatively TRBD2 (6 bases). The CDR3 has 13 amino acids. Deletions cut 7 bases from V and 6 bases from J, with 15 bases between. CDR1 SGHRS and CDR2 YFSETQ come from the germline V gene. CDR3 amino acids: CASEKGGEDTQYF. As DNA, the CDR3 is TGCGCCAGCGAAAAGGGAGGCGAGGATACGCAGTATTTT.

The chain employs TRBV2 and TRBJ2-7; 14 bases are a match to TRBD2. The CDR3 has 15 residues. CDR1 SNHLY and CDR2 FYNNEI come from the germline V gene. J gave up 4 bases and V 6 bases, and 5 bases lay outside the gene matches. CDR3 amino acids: CASRPGLAGGYEQYF. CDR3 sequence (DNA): TGTGCCAGCAGGCCCGGACTAGCGGGAGGTTACGAGCAGTACTTC. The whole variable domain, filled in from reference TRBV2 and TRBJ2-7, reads EPEVTQTPSHQVTQMGQEVILRCVPISNHLYFYWYRQILGQKVEFLVSFYNNEISEKSEIFDDQFSVERPDGSNFTLKIRSTKLEDSAMYFCASRPGLAGGYEQYFGPGTRLTVT.

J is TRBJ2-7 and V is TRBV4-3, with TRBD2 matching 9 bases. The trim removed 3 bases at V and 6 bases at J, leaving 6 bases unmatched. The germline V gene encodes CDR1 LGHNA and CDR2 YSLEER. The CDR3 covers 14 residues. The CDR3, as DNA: TGCGCCAGCAGCCAGTTAGCGGGAGACACCGAGCAGTACTTC. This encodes CASSQLAGDTEQYF.

The chain's CDR3 is CASSRRGGNTEAFF. The CDR3 DNA is TGTGCCAGCAGCCGAAGGGGGGGAAACACTGAAGCTTTCTTT. J is TRBJ1-1 and V is TRBV3-1 (or the pseudogene TRBV3-2); D possibly corresponds to TRBD1 (6 bases). V gave up 4 bases and J gave up 2 bases, with 11 bases separating them. CDR3 length: 14 amino acids. Germline CDR1 reads LGHDT; CDR2 reads YNNKEL (reference sequence).